The 30 T cell receptor beta chains below come from one sample, sequenced in a study of blood T cell repertoires in COVID-19. Profiling relied on immunoSEQ multiplex PCR, and the TCRdb table lists in-frame clones only, not all of them. The sample includes 150,000 or so clones, roughly 82% seen only once; the top ten take roughly 9.8%. The specimen sequenced was peripheral blood. The receptors come from a woman aged 50 to 60 with acute or convalescent COVID-19.

The chain links TRBV5-6 to TRBJ2-5, with 8 bases fitting TRBD1. The V gene's germline CDR1 is SGHDT and CDR2 YYEEEE. The CDR3 runs 14 residues. V gave up 3 bases and J gave up 5 bases; unmatched junction bases: 6. CDR3 coding DNA: TGTGCCAGCAGCTCCTCCAGGGGGCACGAGACCCAGTACTTC. Translation gives CASSSSRGHETQYF. The whole variable domain, remainder taken from reference TRBV5-6 and TRBJ2-5, is DAGVTQSPTHLIKTRGQQVTLRCSPKSGHDTVSWYQQALGQGPQFIFQYYEEEERQRGNFPDRFSGHQFPNYSSELNVNALLLGDSALYLCASSSSRGHETQYFGPGTRLLVL.

The V call is TRBV4-3, the J call TRBJ1-2; D is unclear. The V and J ends lost 3 bases and 1 base respectively, with 9 bases between them. The CDR3 extends over 14 amino acids. From germline, CDR1 is LGHNA and CDR2 YSLEER. As DNA, the CDR3 is TGCGCCAGCAGCCATCTCGGAGATAACTATGGCTACACCTTC. It codes for CASSHLGDNYGYTF.

J is TRBJ1-1 and V is TRBV7-2; 9 bases match TRBD1. Germline V gene data show CDR1 as SGHTA and CDR2 as FQGNSA. Unmatched junction bases numbered 6, after V lost 5 bases and J lost 8 bases. There are 13 residues in the CDR3. CDR3 nucleotides: TGTGCCAGCAGCCTTCCGACAGGGGGAGAAGCTTTCTTT. This encodes CASSLPTGGEAFF.

This chain uses TRBV4-3 with TRBJ1-6; 8 bases are a match to TRBD1. Germline CDR1 and CDR2: LGHNA and YSLEER. This CDR3 is built from 16 residues. Trimming took 3 bases from V and 7 from J; bases not matched to a gene: 8. The CDR3 sequence: CASSQGTGAHNSPLHF. In DNA, the CDR3 is TGCGCCAGCAGCCAGGGGACAGGCGCGCACAATTCACCCCTCCACTTT.

This chain joins TRBV7-8 and TRBJ2-7; 7 nucleotides align to TRBD1. CDR1 and CDR2 (germline): SGHVS, FQNEAQ. The CDR3 totals 16 residues. The V and J ends lost 5 bases and 2 bases, in that order; junction bases with no gene match: 12. The CDR3 loop is CASSQRDRVPPYEQYF. CDR3 coding DNA: TGTGCCAGCAGCCAGCGCGACAGGGTCCCCCCCTACGAGCAGTACTTC.

The chain combines TRBV7-3 with TRBJ2-1; D remains unclear. CDR1 is SGHTA and CDR2 is FQGTGA in the germline V gene. The CDR3 covers 15 residues. Trimming took 5 bases from V and 0 from J, leaving 11 bases between them. The CDR3 DNA reads TGTGCCAGCAGCCCCGCTATTTACTCCTACAATGAGCAGTTCTTC. Translation gives CASSPAIYSYNEQFF.

This clone appeared a single time. Written as DNA, the CDR3 is TGTGCCAGCAGCTTGGGACAGGGTGTAGGCTACACCTTC. Protein product: CASSLGQGVGYTF. The rearrangement links TRBV5-4 to TRBJ1-2; 7 positions agree with TRBD1. V trimming: 0 bases; J trimming: 8 bases; junction bases outside the gene matches: 4. Germline CDR1 reads SGHNT; CDR2 reads YYREEE (reference sequence). The CDR3 has 13 residues.

CDR3 amino acids: CASSQDLTVNQPQHF. The CDR3, as DNA: TGCGCCAGCAGCCAAGATTTGACAGTTAATCAGCCCCAGCATTTT. The chain has TRBV4-1 and TRBJ1-5; D might be TRBD1 (5 bases). Germline-derived CDR1 and CDR2 are MGHRA and YSYEKL. The CDR3 covers 15 residues. V shed 0 bases and J shed 4 bases, with 10 bases lying between them.

V is TRBV24-1 and J is TRBJ1-2; possible D gene TRBD1, 6 bases. The CDR3 consists of 14 residues. Deletions cut 4 bases from V and 4 bases from J, with 12 bases between. CDR1 and CDR2 (germline): KGHDR, SFDVKD. For the CDR3, the DNA is TGTGCCACCAGTGAACCAACAGGGACCTATGGCTACACCTTC. Its protein product is CATSEPTGTYGYTF.

The chain has TRBV6-4 and TRBJ1-2, with D unclear. The CDR3 is made up of 14 amino acids. CDR1 and CDR2 from the germline V gene are MRHNA and SNTAGT. Trimming left V 1 base short and J 4 bases short, with 10 bases between. Written as DNA, the CDR3 is TGTGCCAGCAGTGACTTCGGAGCCTTCTATGGCTACACCTTC. Protein product: CASSDFGAFYGYTF.

The genes are TRBV18 and TRBJ2-5, with 7 bases that match TRBD1. V was clipped by 3 bases and J by 2 bases; unmatched bases: 3. The CDR3 is made up of 14 amino acids. CDR1 KGHSH and CDR2 LQKENI come from the germline V gene. CDR3 in amino acids: CASSPGTEQETQYF. DNA for the CDR3: TGTGCCAGCTCACCTGGGACAGAACAAGAGACCCAGTACTTC.

This clone showed up just once. This chain joins TRBV20-1 and TRBJ1-1, with D perhaps TRBD1 (5 bases). The CDR3 spans 11 residues. The ends were cut back, 3 bases at V and 10 bases at J, with 12 bases in the middle. Per germline, CDR1 DFQATT and CDR2 SNEGSKA (reference sequence). The CDR3 DNA reads TGCAGTGCTAGGGAACAGGTGGGAGCTTTCTTT. Its protein product is CSAREQVGAFF.

The CDR3 sequence: CASSYGGPRQGRGYTF. The CDR3 DNA reads TGTGCCAGCAGTTACGGGGGCCCGCGACAGGGCCGTGGCTACACCTTC. This chain joins TRBV6-5 and TRBJ1-2; 7 bases are a match to TRBD1. Per germline, CDR1 MNHEY and CDR2 SVGAGI. V lost 2 bases and J lost 7; bases outside the gene matches: 13. This CDR3 has 16 amino acids.

The chain joins TRBV5-6 to TRBJ2-7; weak D call: TRBD1 (6 bases). CDR1 is SGHDT and CDR2 is YYEEEE in the germline V gene. CDR3 length equals 13 residues. Trimming stripped 2 bases from V and 3 bases from J, with 9 bases between. This CDR3 reads CASSLGQSYEQYF. The CDR3 DNA reads as TGTGCCAGCAGCTTAGGACAGAGCTACGAGCAGTACTTC.

This clone was found a few times. The chain couples TRBV18 to TRBJ2-3, with D hard to call. With 4 bases removed from V and 6 bases from J, the gap between germline ends came to 8 bases. CDR3 length equals 12 residues. Germline V gives CDR1 KGHSH, CDR2 LQKENI. This chain's CDR3 is CASSLSPDTQYF. The CDR3 bases are TGTGCCAGCTCACTATCTCCGGATACGCAGTATTTT.

CDR3: CASSSPGTTGEQYF. CDR3 sequence (DNA): TGTGCCAGCAGTTCACCGGGGACAACGGGCGAGCAGTACTTC. V is TRBV28 and J is TRBJ2-7, with a weak D call TRBD1 (6 bases). The CDR3 has 14 residues. Germline lookup yields CDR1 MDHEN and CDR2 SYDVKM. The V end was cut by 4 bases, the J end by 6 bases, with 16 bases between.

This clone was detected only once. The J gene is TRBJ2-6, the V gene TRBV6-1; D possibly corresponds to TRBD2 (6 bases). Trimming cost V 4 bases and J 3 bases, with 19 bases left between them. The CDR3 covers 18 residues. Germline CDR1 is MNHNS and CDR2 is SASEGT. The CDR3 coding sequence is TGTGCCAGCAGTGGAGGGTCGGTCGTGGGGGGTGGGGCCAACGTCCTGACTTTC. Translation gives CASSGGSVVGGGANVLTF.

The chain joins TRBV3-1 (or the pseudogene TRBV3-2) to TRBJ2-2; 12 bases align to TRBD2. Germline V gene sequence: CDR1 LGHDT, CDR2 YNNKEL (reference sequence). The CDR3 contains 16 residues. After removal of 5 bases from V and 5 bases from J, the junction contained 6 bases not matched to a gene. CDR3 in DNA: TGTGCCAGCAGCTCGCGACTAGCGGGAGATACCGGGGAGCTGTTTTTT. As protein: CASSSRLAGDTGELFF.

This chain uses TRBV11-2 with TRBJ2-5; TRBD1 matches at 10 bases. The CDR3 has 15 residues. The V gene end was trimmed by 3 bases and the J gene end by 5 bases; junction bases not matched to a gene: 6. CDR1 is SGHAT, CDR2 FQNNGV, per germline. This CDR3 is CASSLSWTGGETQYF. The CDR3 DNA reads as TGTGCCAGCAGCTTGAGCTGGACAGGGGGGGAGACCCAGTACTTC.

The chain carries TRBV5-1 and TRBJ1-1; 8 bases are shared with TRBD1. The CDR3 consists of 16 residues. The J segment lost 4 bases and the V segment lost 0 bases, leaving 8 bases of the junction unmatched. Germline V gene lookup returns CDR1 SGHRS and CDR2 YFSETQ. CDR3 sequence reads: CASSLAFGQGGTEAFF. Written as DNA, the CDR3 is TGCGCCAGCAGCTTGGCCTTCGGACAGGGTGGCACTGAAGCTTTCTTT.

This clone was detected many times. The V gene is TRBV10-3, the J gene TRBJ2-7; 8 bases align to TRBD2. Looked up from germline, CDR1 is ENHRY and CDR2 is SYGVKD. Germline trimming cut 2 bases from V and 3 bases from J; bases unmatched to any gene: 3. CDR3 length equals 14 residues. CDR3 sequence reads: CAISEPGTSYEQYF. In nucleotides, the CDR3 is TGTGCCATCAGTGAGCCCGGGACTAGCTACGAGCAGTACTTC.

The chain is built from TRBV5-1 and TRBJ1-1; D unclear. The CDR3 has 14 amino acids. Germline assignment: CDR1 SGHRS and CDR2 YFSETQ. V lost 0 bases, J lost 0 bases, and 6 bases lay in between. Written as DNA, the CDR3 is TGCGCCAGCAGCTTGGACACCTTGAACACTGAAGCTTTCTTT. This sequence encodes CASSLDTLNTEAFF. Full variable domain (remainder filled in from reference TRBV5-1 and TRBJ1-1): KAGVTQTPRYLIKTRGQQVTLSCSPISGHRSVSWYQQTPGQGLQFLFEYFSETQRNKGNFPGRFSGRQFSNSRSEMNVSTLELGDSALYLCASSLDTLNTEAFFGQGTRLTVV.

This clone occurred once. This sequence joins TRBV11-1 and TRBJ2-5; D not resolved. The CDR3 spans 13 residues. Trimming pared 2 bases from V and 7 bases from J, leaving 11 bases between. The germline CDR1 and CDR2 sequences are SGHAT and FQDESV (reference sequence). In DNA form, the CDR3 reads TGTGCCAGCAGCTTAATAGATTACGGGACCCAGTACTTC. It encodes CASSLIDYGTQYF. Full variable domain (rest looked up from reference TRBV11-1 and TRBJ2-5): EAEVAQSPRYKITEKSQAVAFWCDPISGHATLYWYRQILGQGPELLVQFQDESVVDDSQLPKDRFSAERLKGVDSTLKIQPAELGDSAMYLCASSLIDYGTQYFGPGTRLLVL.

This chain uses TRBV10-1 with TRBJ2-7; 13 positions match TRBD2. The V segment lost 2 bases and the J segment 5 bases; nucleotides outside the gene matches: 6. CDR3 length: 16 residues. In germline, CDR1 is WNHNN, CDR2 SYGVQD (reference sequence). For the CDR3, the DNA is TGCGCCAGCAGTGAGGGACTAGCGGGGGTATCCAACGAGCAGTACTTC. Translated: CASSEGLAGVSNEQYF.

This chain connects TRBV2 to TRBJ2-7; the D is unclear. Trimming removed 5 bases at V and 2 bases at J, with 4 bases between. The CDR3 consists of 11 residues. Germline loops: CDR1 SNHLY, CDR2 FYNNEI. In DNA, the CDR3 is TGTGCCAGCAGTACAGCCTACGAGCAGTACTTC. This encodes CASSTAYEQYF.

The chain is built from TRBV24-1 and TRBJ2-3; 7 bases fit TRBD2. The germline V gene has CDR1 KGHDR and CDR2 SFDVKD. V was pared by 0 bases and J by 6 bases, with 8 bases of the junction left unmatched. This CDR3 is built from 16 residues. CDR3 coding DNA: TGTGCCACCAGTGATTTGCGTGACGGGCGGGGGGATACGCAGTATTTT. Translation: CATSDLRDGRGDTQYF.

Details on this clone: Sequence at one end of the junction differs from germline and may be a read error. The V and J genes are TRBV4-2 and TRBJ1-6, with 9 nucleotides matching TRBD1. The CDR3 runs 16 residues. Germline-derived CDR1 and CDR2 are LGHNA and YNFKEQ. CDR3 nucleotides: TGTGCCAGCAGCCGGGACAGGGACTTCTATAACTCACCCCTCCACTTT. Protein sequence: CASSRDRDFYNSPLHF.

The chain joins TRBV2 to TRBJ2-6; TRBD2 agrees at 10 bases. Germline CDR1 SNHLY, CDR2 FYNNEI. V was pared by 9 bases and J by 6 bases, with 11 bases of the junction left unmatched. There are 16 residues in the CDR3. CDR3 sequence: CASGASGGTLANVLTF. Written as DNA, the CDR3 is TGTGCCAGTGGAGCTAGCGGGGGAACGTTGGCCAACGTCCTGACTTTC.

The chain joins TRBV24-1 to TRBJ2-5; D is ambiguous. Per germline, CDR1 KGHDR and CDR2 SFDVKD. The V gene lost 7 bases and the J gene lost 2 bases, with 13 bases spanning the gap. CDR3 size: 14 residues. The CDR3 spells CATRGVPLQETQYF. The DNA for the CDR3 is TGTGCCACCAGGGGCGTCCCCCTTCAAGAGACCCAGTACTTC.

This chain connects TRBV7-2 to TRBJ2-7; D is perhaps TRBD1 (6 bases). Per the germline V gene, CDR1 is SGHTA and CDR2 is FQGNSA. The CDR3 covers 14 residues. Trimming stripped 0 bases from V and 5 bases from J, with 11 bases between. CDR3 residues: CASSLARGSHEQYF. DNA of the CDR3: TGTGCCAGCAGCTTAGCCAGGGGTTCCCACGAGCAGTACTTC.